A single T cell receptor beta chain is shown here with its context. Only one count was recorded for this clone. It lacks a known antigen. Base qualities were left out, and no much larger clone turns up one base away. According to the germline V gene, CDR1 reads SGHTA and CDR2 reads FQGNSA. The CDR3, cysteine through phenylalanine, is 15 amino acids long. The sequence is cut down to CDR3 DNA, 45 bases in frame from base 1. V lost 4 bases and J lost 4 bases; the stretch between them is 16 bases long. In addition, sequencing in three donor pairs included unstimulated CD8+ effector memory subsets alongside CD4+ naive, CD8+ naive, CD8+ TEMRA and CD4+ memory subsets. Sorted unstimulated T cells and proliferating T cells recovered from mixed lymphocyte reactions underwent TCRbeta CDR3 sequencing. Fresh whole blood from some ten HLA-typed healthy donors was used as the source from which PBMCs were isolated.

The library came from the immunoSEQ multiplex PCR assay. Roughly 100,000 TCR templates per sample were assayed by the deep sequencing platform. Genomic DNA extracted from sorted T cells was the material used for TCRbeta CDR3 sequencing. From the authors' description of their analysis: The R programming language was used for clonal analysis of the TCRbeta CDR3 data. Alloreactive CD4+ and CD8+ clones were identified by comparing unstimulated samples to CFSE-low samples taken after the reaction. Regulatory or non-regulatory origin was assigned to alloreactive CD4+ clones by matching of sequences to sorted unstimulated Treg and non-Treg repertoires. In its TCRdb copy, this immuneACCESS table keeps in-frame sequences only and misses some clones. Where compared with another copy, unresolved V genes explain less than half of these, and the others have no known cause. The DNA was the basis for D and trimming; V, J and clone size are from that table. The sample table lists 50,000 to 70,000 clones, roughly 96% of them with a count of one. Clones ranked in the top ten supply approximately 0.1% of the sample.

The data are from a study of siplizumab effects on memory and regulatory T cells (dated by TCRdb to 2018 to 2020). Background on the whole study: The study looked at the effect of siplizumab, an anti-CD2 antibody, on alloreactive T-cell subsets in allogeneic mixed lymphocyte reactions made from human PBMCs. Overall study outcomes, separate from this receptor: Roughly 75-97% of proliferating CD4+ or CD8+ clones could not be assigned a naive or memory phenotype. Unstimulated naive T cells appeared to be more diverse than memory T cells, and naive cells seemed to make a substantial contribution to the alloresponse. Among mappable alloreactive CD4+ clones, an average Treg-derived fraction of roughly 70% was observed with siplizumab, compared with more than 25% in control reactions. No functional confirmation was obtained for the suppressive function of proliferating Tregs from siplizumab cultures. Sequences below about 10^-5 frequency were poorly captured, so only a minor fraction of alloreactive clones could be mapped to unstimulated subsets. The cumulative frequency of alloreactive sequences that could be traced back to unstimulated CD4+ memory T cells was significantly reduced by siplizumab.

Source material: naive CD8+ T cells sorted from blood. Reading the label with the study, this specimen's cell subset or site is: unstimulated naive T cells. The sequence links TRBV7-2 to TRBJ2-5; TRBD2 is a weak D gene call, 6 bases matching. This clonotype originated in a human donor in good health. The DNA sequence is as follows: TGTGCCAGCAGCTGGGATGAAGGGACTGGAGAGACCCAGTACTTC. Its translation is CASSWDEGTGETQYF.